These 27 T cell receptor beta chains were sequenced from one sample in a study of T cells expressing NK-cell markers. Reprocessing the 5' RACE reads, TCRdb reports a single entry for every CDR3 protein and omits DNA. The repertoire table contains 300,000 to 500,000 distinct CDR3 sequences. Sequenced input: blood T cells: a sorted CD56 or NKG2C T cell subset, CD4+ or CD8+ T cells, or bulk PBMC T cells (not recorded which). These receptors all come from a woman aged 50 to 60 in good health.

The gene calls are TRBV19 and TRBJ1-4; absent DNA, TCRdb's TRBD1 call cannot be checked. Germline CDR1 is LNHDA and CDR2 is SQIVND (reference sequence). CDR3 length: 12 amino acids. CDR3 residues: CASGTGNEKLFF.

V is TRBV7-6 and J is TRBJ2-5; the D call of TRBD2 rests on TCRdb alone, since no DNA is present to check it. The CDR3 runs 20 residues. Germline V gene sequence: CDR1 SGHVS, CDR2 FNYEAQ. CDR3 in amino acids: CASSSQRPGLAGDYQETQYF.

The genes are TRBV5-1 and TRBJ1-2; TCRdb names TRBD1, which stays unverified in the absence of DNA. The CDR3 extends over 14 amino acids. The germline V gene encodes CDR1 SGHRS and CDR2 YFSETQ. CDR3 residues: CASSLEGQNYGYTF.

This chain uses TRBV29-1 with TRBJ2-5; without DNA, the TCRdb call of TRBD1 cannot be checked. The germline V gene has CDR1 SQVTM and CDR2 ANQGSEA. CDR3 size: 11 residues. CDR3 region: CSGANQETQYF.

This chain joins TRBV7-7 and TRBJ2-1; without DNA, the TCRdb call of TRBD2 cannot be checked. Germline CDR1 is SSHAT and CDR2 is FNYEAQ (reference sequence). The CDR3 has 15 residues. Here the CDR3 reads CASSSEGTRRNEQFF.

The chain uses TRBV29-1 and TRBJ1-2; the D call from TCRdb, TRBD1, cannot be confirmed without DNA. CDR1 SQVTM and CDR2 ANQGSEA come from the germline V gene. The length of the CDR3 is 14 residues. The CDR3 loop is CSVPGFPTGLGYTF.

This chain joins TRBV20-1 and TRBJ2-6; TCRdb calls TRBD1, which cannot be checked without DNA. This CDR3 is built from 15 residues. From germline, CDR1 is DFQATT and CDR2 SNEGSKA (reference sequence). CDR3 sequence: CSATEGAPGANVLTF.

This clonotype is deemed medium-sized (0.01 to 0.1%) by its frequency. The chain recombines TRBV5-1 with TRBJ2-7; the D call from TCRdb, TRBD1, cannot be confirmed without DNA. The CDR3 extends over 13 amino acids. CDR1 SGHRS and CDR2 YFSETQ come from the germline V gene. The CDR3 sequence is CALRGVPSYEQYF.

The chain recombines TRBV14 with TRBJ1-1; TCRdb reports TRBD1, a call that lacks DNA to check it against. Germline values: CDR1 SGHDN, CDR2 FVKESK. CDR3 size: 14 residues. This CDR3 reads CASRLLNRGTEAFF.

This sequence joins TRBV12-3 or TRBV12-4 and TRBJ2-1. This CDR3 has 13 residues. This CDR3 reads CASSLPTKNEQFF.

The rearrangement uses TRBV12-3 or TRBV12-4 and TRBJ2-7; TCRdb outputs TRBD2, but without DNA this stays unchecked. The CDR3 is 15 residues long. CDR3 region: CASSFSSGGNYEQYF.

V usage is TRBV20-1 and J usage is TRBJ2-5; the D gene TCRdb calls, TRBD2, cannot be checked with no DNA. The length of the CDR3 is 15 residues. Germline-derived CDR1 and CDR2 are DFQATT and SNEGSKA (reference sequence). CDR3 loop: CSATNLLAGEETQYF.

Here the CDR3 reads CASSRMDPRQANKLNIQYF. V and J are TRBV9 and TRBJ2-4; the D call from TCRdb, TRBD1, cannot be confirmed without DNA. This CDR3 spans 19 amino acids. Germline CDR1 reads SGDLS; CDR2 reads YYNGEE.

The rearrangement joins TRBV29-1 to TRBJ2-5; TCRdb selects TRBD1, and the lack of DNA leaves this call unchecked. Germline lookup yields CDR1 SQVTM and CDR2 ANQGSEA. This CDR3 comprises 15 residues. The CDR3 reads CSVWGGARRPETQYF. The variable domain in full, with the rest retrieved from reference TRBV29-1 and TRBJ2-5, is SAVISQKPSRDICQRGTSLTIQCQVDSQVTMMFWYRQQPGQSLTLIATANQGSEATYESGFVIDKFPISRPNLTFSTLTVSNMSPEDSSIYLCSVWGGARRPETQYFGPGTRLLVL.

The rearrangement uses TRBV27 and TRBJ2-2; TCRdb designates TRBD1, a call that cannot be tested without DNA. From germline, CDR1 is MNHEY and CDR2 SMNVEV (reference sequence). The CDR3 runs to 16 residues. The CDR3 sequence: CASSPWTGKTTGELFF.

The chain employs TRBV25-1 and TRBJ2-7; TCRdb names TRBD1, which stays unverified in the absence of DNA. CDR3 length: 16 amino acids. Germline loops: CDR1 MGHDK, CDR2 SYGVNS. CDR3 amino acids: CASSVFGQGAMYEQYF.

This rearrangement joins TRBV20-1 to TRBJ2-4; the D call of TRBD1 rests on TCRdb alone, since no DNA is present to check it. The germline gives CDR1 DFQATT, CDR2 SNEGSKA (reference sequence). CDR3 length: 15 amino acids. The CDR3 region is CSASLRGVPKNIQYF.

J is TRBJ1-4 and V is TRBV5-1; TCRdb outputs TRBD1, but without DNA this stays unchecked. The length of the CDR3 is 15 residues. Per the germline V gene, CDR1 is SGHRS and CDR2 is YFSETQ. The CDR3 sequence is CASSLTIGGGEKLFF.

This chain uses TRBV12-3 or TRBV12-4 with TRBJ1-3. The CDR3 totals 13 residues. CDR3 loop: CASSAFDRNTIYF.

The chain carries TRBV2 and TRBJ2-5. The CDR3 totals 12 residues. Germline V gene data show CDR1 as SNHLY and CDR2 as FYNNEI. The CDR3 reads CATHPYQETQYF.

CDR3 amino acids: CATGLAQNEQFF. J is TRBJ2-1 and V is TRBV10-3; TCRdb reports TRBD2, a call that lacks DNA to check it against. There are 12 residues in the CDR3. The V gene's germline CDR1 is ENHRY and CDR2 SYGVKD.

The chain employs TRBV4-1 and TRBJ1-3; absent DNA, TCRdb's TRBD1 call cannot be checked. Per germline, CDR1 MGHRA and CDR2 YSYEKL. The CDR3 length is 16 residues. The CDR3 here is CASSQDSPVRGNTIYF.

This chain links TRBV9 with TRBJ2-1. CDR3 length equals 16 residues. CDR1 and CDR2 from the germline V gene are SGDLS and YYNGEE. CDR3 residues: CASSVEWSGLYNEQFF.

The chain's CDR3 is CATSWQGRLPTYEQYF. The chain recombines TRBV24-1 with TRBJ2-7; TCRdb designates TRBD1, a call that cannot be tested without DNA. CDR3 length: 16 amino acids. Germline assignment: CDR1 KGHDR and CDR2 SFDVKD.

This chain's CDR3 is CSVEEIETQYF. V and J are TRBV29-1 and TRBJ2-5. Germline V gives CDR1 SQVTM, CDR2 ANQGSEA. The CDR3 runs 11 residues. Filled out from reference TRBV29-1 and TRBJ2-5, the complete variable domain reads SAVISQKPSRDICQRGTSLTIQCQVDSQVTMMFWYRQQPGQSLTLIATANQGSEATYESGFVIDKFPISRPNLTFSTLTVSNMSPEDSSIYLCSVEEIETQYFGPGTRLLVL.

The chain employs TRBV5-1 and TRBJ2-1; the TCRdb call, TRBD2, lacks DNA for checking. The CDR3 covers 15 residues. CDR1 and CDR2 from the germline V gene are SGHRS and YFSETQ. CDR3 amino acids: CASSRDGSSYNEQFF.

The V call is TRBV12-5, the J call TRBJ1-5; TCRdb returns TRBD1, unconfirmable since there is no DNA. The CDR3 is 14 residues long. Per germline, CDR1 LGHNT and CDR2 FRNRAP. The CDR3 loop reads CASGLGGKGQPQHF.